This T cell receptor beta chain originates from a study of early T cells in non-severe SARS-CoV-2 infection. Across the study: RNA in bulk from unsorted whole blood was sequenced, and chains were unpaired. Study-wide results and limits: Anti-spike CD8 responses were favored in VDJdb matching, and private and CD4 specificities were missed.

Germline V CDR1 and CDR2: LGHDT, YNNKEL (reference sequence). Between the trimmed V and J ends, which lost 4 bases and 3 bases, there was a span of 20 bases. The CDR3 is made up of 17 amino acids. Attachment of unique molecular identifiers to individual cDNA molecules was performed. TCRdb re-derived calls from the 5' RACE reads in MiXCR, one entry per CDR3 protein. The sample carries tens of thousands of distinct CDR3 sequences, about 8% recorded once. A word on this clonotype: Its target is unknown.

The clonotype was recovered from an adult who was a healthcare worker with PCR-confirmed SARS-CoV-2 infection or an uninfected control (not recorded which). V and J are TRBV3-1 and TRBJ2-3, with D possibly matching TRBD2 (6 bases). Sample: whole blood. The CDR3 is CASSPGVGAGPTDTQYF. The CDR3 coding sequence is TGTGCCAGCAGCCCGGGGGTAGGGGCGGGTCCGACAGATACGCAGTATTTT.